This T cell receptor beta chain was found in a study of blood T cell repertoires in COVID-19. Profiling relied on immunoSEQ multiplex PCR, and the TCRdb table lists in-frame clones only, not all of them. The sample lists roughly 260,000 clones, about 91% occurring once. V dropped 7 bases and J dropped 3; count of bases not matched to a gene: 10. Germline V gene sequence: CDR1 SGHRS, CDR2 YFSETQ. The CDR3 covers 14 residues. Material for sequencing was peripheral blood. This chain uses TRBV5-1 with TRBJ2-7; 7 bases agree with TRBD1. The receptor's source is a person in their late teens or twenties with COVID-19, enrolled during active disease. This CDR3 reads CASSRDSSGYEQYF. The CDR3 region has the DNA TGCGCCAGCTCCCGGGACAGCTCTGGCTACGAGCAGTACTTC.